The 16 T cell receptor beta chains in this list originate from one sample, sequenced in a study of read filtering for tumor transcriptome and immune sequencing. This library used about 400 ng RNA and molecular barcoded adaptors spanning alpha/delta and beta/gamma chains. TCRdb ran MiXCR on the reads and lists one entry per CDR3 protein. The table records about 46,000 distinct CDR3 sequences, less than 20% of them present only once. The sequencing sample was made of a population of CD138-negative cells sorted from bone marrow. These receptors all stem from a donor aged 40 or older with multiple myeloma.

This clonotype was seen a few times. This may stem from a read error, because a much larger clone lies one nucleotide away. The chain joins TRBV19 to TRBJ1-1; no firm D call. Trimming took off 5 bases at V and 6 bases at J, with 16 bases between the two ends. The CDR3 is 14 amino acids. Germline values: CDR1 LNHDA, CDR2 SQIVND (reference sequence). In DNA, the CDR3 is TGTGCCAGTAGTCCCCGTGGGGTTTGGGCTGAAGCTTTCTTT. As protein: CASSPRGVWAEAFF.

The chain couples TRBV29-1 to TRBJ2-1, with 8 nucleotides matching TRBD1. Trimming took 3 bases from V and 0 from J; bases not matched to a gene: 4. There are 15 residues in the CDR3. CDR1 is SQVTM, CDR2 ANQGSEA, per germline. CDR3 protein: CSVDGQGASYNEQFF. CDR3 DNA sequence: TGCAGCGTTGACGGCCAGGGGGCCTCCTACAATGAGCAGTTCTTC.

This clonotype has ten or more counts. The chain carries TRBV20-1 and TRBJ1-3; no firm D call. There are 14 residues in the CDR3. The ends were cut back, 0 bases at V and 0 bases at J, with 6 bases in the middle. Germline CDR1 and CDR2: DFQATT and SNEGSKA (reference sequence). The CDR3 coding sequence is TGCAGTGCTAGAGATAACTACTCTGGAAACACCATATATTTT. Encoded protein: CSARDNYSGNTIYF.

With respect to this clonotype: This clone may be a read error of a much larger clone one base away. The CDR3 loop is CATSDLRSTGELFF. The DNA for the CDR3 is TGTGCCACCAGCGACTTGCGGAGCACCGGGGAGCTGTTTTTT. V is TRBV24-1 and J is TRBJ2-2; D not certain. CDR3 size: 14 residues. Germline CDR1 and CDR2: KGHDR and SFDVKD. The V end was cut by 7 bases, the J end by 4 bases, with 12 bases between.

Concerning this clonotype: A much larger clonotype is one base distant, so this may be a read error. The CDR3 carries no conserved terminal phenylalanine or tryptophan, so it likely arises from a read error. The chain recombines TRBV5-1 with TRBJ2-2; D is perhaps TRBD1 (6 bases). The CDR3 is made up of 13 amino acids. V was pared by 4 bases and J by 7 bases, with 11 bases between. Germline CDR1 is SGHRS and CDR2 is YFSETQ. CDR3 nucleotide sequence: TGCGCCAGCAGCATCAGGGGTAACGGGGAGCTGTTTCTT. Translation gives CASSIRGNGELFL.

Notes on this clonotype: A much larger clone differs from this one at a single base, so this may be a read error. The rearrangement links TRBV29-1 to TRBJ2-7, with D possibly being TRBD1 or TRBD2 (5 bases each). This CDR3 is built from 14 residues. The germline V gene has CDR1 SQVTM and CDR2 ANQGSEA. Trimming shortened V by 7 bases and J by 3 bases, and 19 bases separated the two germline ends. The CDR3 loop is CSAIRDAWIYEQYF. CDR3 in DNA: TGCAGCGCGATCCGGGACGCTTGGATCTACGAGCAGTACTTC.

This clonotype has a count of ten or more. V gene TRBV7-2 combines with J gene TRBJ2-3; no firm D call. The ends were cut back, 1 base at V and 0 bases at J, with 8 bases in the middle. Germline-derived CDR1 and CDR2 are SGHTA and FQGNSA. CDR3 length equals 15 residues. The CDR3 is CASSLDTVSTDTQYF. Written as DNA, the CDR3 is TGTGCCAGCAGCTTAGATACGGTTAGCACAGATACGCAGTATTTT.

This clonotype was seen many times. The J gene is TRBJ2-3, the V gene TRBV12-3 or TRBV12-4; 10 nucleotides match TRBD2. The V segment lost 3 bases and the J segment 14 bases; nucleotides outside the gene matches: 5. This CDR3 has 12 residues. The chain's CDR3 is CASSFMTSGSYF. The CDR3 nucleotides read TGTGCCAGCAGTTTTATGACTAGCGGGTCGTATTTT.

This clonotype was observed a handful of times. The chain uses TRBV7-9 and TRBJ2-2, with 7 bases that match TRBD1. The junction had 6 bases not matched to a gene; V was cut back by 5 bases and J by 3 bases. The V gene's germline CDR1 is SEHNR and CDR2 FQNEAQ (reference sequence). The CDR3 extends over 15 amino acids. CDR3 amino acids: CASSPPTGYTGELFF. The CDR3 DNA sequence: TGTGCCAGCAGCCCCCCGACAGGGTACACCGGGGAGCTGTTTTTT.

This clonotype was counted a few times. A much larger clonotype is one base distant, so this may be a read error. This chain connects TRBV4-3 to TRBJ2-7; 9 bases match TRBD1. The CDR3 covers 14 residues. Germline assignment: CDR1 LGHNA and CDR2 YSLEER. The CDR3 is CASRQGQGPYEQHF. CDR3 bases: TGCGCCAGCAGACAGGGACAGGGCCCCTACGAGCAGCACTTC.

This clonotype was seen ten or more times. The chain has TRBV5-6 and TRBJ1-5, with D possibly matching TRBD1 (6 bases). Trimming removed 0 bases at V and 6 bases at J, with 10 bases between. In germline, CDR1 is SGHDT, CDR2 YYEEEE. The CDR3 runs 14 residues. The CDR3 sequence is CASSLGQGFQPQHF. CDR3 coding DNA: TGTGCCAGCAGCTTGGGGCAGGGGTTTCAGCCCCAGCATTTT.

The V gene is TRBV30, the J gene TRBJ2-2, with unresolved D. Germline CDR1 GTSNPN, CDR2 SVGIG (reference sequence). CDR3 length equals 12 residues. V dropped 5 bases and J dropped 3 bases, with 7 bases sitting between them. DNA for the CDR3: TGTGCCTGGCAAGAGCACACCGGGGAGCTGTTTTTT. Its translation: CAWQEHTGELFF.

This rearrangement joins TRBV10-3 to TRBJ1-5; D is uncertain. This CDR3 spans 13 amino acids. Trimming pared 4 bases from V and 3 bases from J, leaving 7 bases between. Germline CDR1 and CDR2: ENHRY and SYGVKD. The CDR3 DNA follows: TGTGCCATCAGTGTCGCACCCAATCAGCCCCAGCATTTT. Translation gives CAISVAPNQPQHF.

Of note for this clonotype: This could be a read error, since a much larger clone is one nucleotide away. The rearrangement joins TRBV11-3 to TRBJ2-1, with D possibly matching TRBD2 (5 bases). Germline-derived CDR1 and CDR2 are SGHNT and YENEEA. CDR3 length: 15 amino acids. CDR3 DNA sequence: TGTGCCAGCAGCTTAGATGAGGGAGTCTACGATGAGCAGTTCTTC. Encoded protein: CASSLDEGVYDEQFF.

The gene calls are TRBV6-1 and TRBJ2-1, with 13 bases matching TRBD2. Germline CDR1 and CDR2: MNHNS and SASEGT. The ends lost 1 base at V and 7 bases at J; junction bases unmatched: 1. CDR3 size: 15 residues. The CDR3 loop is CASSEGTSGSNEQFF. CDR3 in DNA: TGTGCCAGCAGTGAAGGGACTAGCGGGAGTAATGAGCAGTTCTTC.

About this clonotype itself: A much larger clonotype is one base distant, so this may be a read error. The CDR3 coding sequence is TGTGCCAGCAGTGAAGCGCAAGGCCAGGAGCTGTTTTTT. Protein sequence: CASSEAQGQELFF. This rearrangement joins TRBV2 to TRBJ2-2; the D is unclear. From germline, CDR1 is SNHLY and CDR2 FYNNEI. Trimming shortened V by 0 bases and J by 10 bases, and 9 bases separated the two germline ends. This CDR3 contains 13 residues.